This T cell receptor (beta chain) was sequenced for a study of shared clonotypes between healthy human individuals. Germline assignment: CDR1 MNHEY and CDR2 SMNVEV (reference sequence). The germline V and J ends were trimmed by 8 bases and 4 bases, with 16 bases remaining between them. The CDR3 has 14 residues. Generated by immunoSEQ multiplex PCR, the TCRdb table keeps only in-frame clones and is missing some. Altogether around 1 million clones are present, around three quarters being singletons, with the ten largest covering roughly 1.5%. The clonotype comes from a man younger than 35 in good health. The chain carries TRBV27 and TRBJ2-3; the D gene could be TRBD1 or TRBD2 (6 bases each). Sample: memory CD4+ T cells sorted from blood. Specified subset: CD45RA-negative fraction. CDR3 nucleotide sequence: TGTGCCAGCTCCCGGATGGGGGGCGCAGATACGCAGTATTTT. Its protein product is CASSRMGGADTQYF.